This T cell receptor beta chain was observed in a study of blood T cells in healthy people across ages (dated by TCRdb to between 2014 and 2017). Regarding the research as a whole: In model experiments, template switching captured about one uniquely barcoded TCR beta cDNA molecule for every two T cells. Donors were grouped into four age groups: young (average 16 years), middle-aged (39), aged (around 56) and long-lived (about 89). Donors of different ages were randomly distributed across sequencing lanes to avoid experimental bias. The study measured age-related changes in TCR beta repertoire diversity using deep sequencing normalized with unique cDNA molecular identifiers. Two additional independent replicas of 1 million unique cDNA reads from the same blood draw were analyzed for two donors (one aged 18 to 30 and one aged 80 or older).

Results and caveats for the whole study, not just this receptor: Estimates of total diversity from one million sequenced T cells were regarded as lower bounds and underestimates. Compared with the aged group, the long-lived group had more naive CD4+ T cells, fewer expanded clones and increased TCR diversity, a pattern suggesting age selection. Since profiling was done on bulk unsorted PBMCs, naive and antigen-experienced compartments could not be conclusively compared. Observed TCR beta diversity per million T cells fell roughly linearly with age, and a significant reduction was already apparent by age around 40. Because the CMV infection status of the donors was unknown, age-related changes in expanded clonotypes may potentially have been confounded. Observed TCR beta diversity correlated strongly with the percentage of naive T cells measured by flow cytometry.

Taken from cysteine to phenylalanine, the CDR3 has 12 residues. This entry keeps only the CDR3 DNA: 36 bases, framed from base 1. According to the germline V gene, CDR1 reads MNHEY and CDR2 reads SVGAGI. V is shortened by 6 bases, J by 7 bases, and the region joining them spans 13 bases. Libraries were made using 5' RACE. The reads were generated on an Illumina HiSeq 2500. A second PCR of about 6 to 11 cycles was performed with a sample-barcoded 5' primer and a J-beta primer mix. A template-switch 5' adaptor carrying 12 random nucleotides introduced a unique molecular identifier onto each TCR beta cDNA molecule. At least 2.5 million CDR3-containing paired-end reads were obtained from each sample. All of the RNA was converted into first-strand cDNA using the Mint cDNA synthesis kit, with a TRBC-specific oligonucleotide serving as the primer. All cDNA was treated with uracil-DNA glycosylase and then went through a first 18-cycle PCR with the universal primers M1SS and BC2_uni_R. In the source study's methods: For normalization, 1 million high-quality reads, each with a distinct molecular identifier, were randomly selected from each sample. Instead of being binned into consensus sequences, reads that shared molecular identifiers were thrown out. MiTCR, with a Q25 quality threshold and the strictest error-elimination algorithm, was used for CDR3 identification, clonotype clustering and error correction. A nonparametric unseen species model using Euler transformation provided a lower-bound estimate of total TCR beta diversity. TCRdb's own reprocessing of the public reads used fastp at Q25 and MiXCR and kept productive beta chains. Rows matching on CDR3 protein sequence are summarized as one entry with the most common DNA and genes. TCRdb, rather than the study authors, made the V and J calls. The sample yields around 1.5 million distinct CDR3 sequences; 42% were counted once. The leading ten clones occupy less than 8% of the sample.

The donors were under 40 Caucasian individuals from Russia, aged roughly 6 to 100 years, who were systemically healthy. Each donor gave 8 to 10 milliliters of peripheral blood, collected into EDTA-treated Vacutainer tubes. PBMCs were isolated by Ficoll-Paque density-gradient centrifugation, with at least 6 million obtained per sample. Total RNA, at least 5 micrograms per sample, was extracted from PBMCs with Trizol reagent. The percentages of naive CD45RAhigh/CD27high T cells were determined by flow cytometry on a PBMC aliquot from every donor. For this clonotype: Its antigen specificity is not known. No base quality values were provided; no much bigger clone lies one nucleotide off.

Material for sequencing was blood. The source of this sequence is a woman under 30 in good health. The receptor chain draws on TRBV6-5 and TRBJ2-7, with no D gene named confidently. The CDR3 sequence is CASSNAFNEQYF. The DNA sequence is TGTGCCAGCAGCAACGCCTTCAATGAGCAGTACTTC.